The 28 T cell receptor beta chains in this list originate from one sample, sequenced in a study of blood T cell repertoires in COVID-19. Only in-frame clones appear in the TCRdb table, and some are missing; sequencing was by immunoSEQ multiplex PCR. This sample has about 480,000 clones, with approximately 89% found just once. The sequenced material came from peripheral blood. All receptors derive from a man in his late teens or twenties with COVID-19, enrolled during active disease.

The V gene is TRBV20-1, the J gene TRBJ2-5, with 8 positions matching TRBD2. Germline CDR1 reads DFQATT; CDR2 reads SNEGSKA (reference sequence). Unmatched junction bases numbered 14, after V lost 3 bases and J lost 5 bases. CDR3 length: 16 residues. The DNA for the CDR3 is TGCAGTGCTAGTGGGGGAGGCCGCGGGGGGTCGGAGACCCAGTACTTC. Protein sequence: CSASGGGRGGSETQYF.

The rearrangement uses TRBV2 and TRBJ2-7, with TRBD2 identical over 9 bases. From germline, CDR1 is SNHLY and CDR2 FYNNEI. This CDR3 contains 15 residues. J was trimmed by 0 bases and V by 6 bases; bases with no gene match: 6. CDR3 region: CASSVAAGGSYEQYF. The CDR3 coding sequence is TGTGCCAGCAGCGTCGCAGCGGGAGGCTCCTACGAGCAGTACTTC.

V is TRBV19 and J is TRBJ2-7; 7 bases are shared with TRBD1. This CDR3 region has 13 residues. Germline CDR1 is LNHDA and CDR2 is SQIVND (reference sequence). The V gene end was trimmed by 7 bases and the J gene end by 0 bases; junction bases not matched to a gene: 3. The CDR3 reads CASIGDSSYEQYF. In DNA, the CDR3 is TGTGCCAGTATAGGGGACAGCTCCTACGAGCAGTACTTC.

V usage is TRBV3-1 (or the pseudogene TRBV3-2) and J usage is TRBJ2-7, with D possibly TRBD1 on 5 matching bases. The CDR3 contains 15 residues. Germline CDR1 and CDR2: LGHDT and YNNKEL (reference sequence). Trimming left V 0 bases short and J 10 bases short, with 19 bases between. CDR3 in DNA: TGTGCCAGCAGCCAAGATTCCGCCAGGGCTCTACACCAGTACTTC. Amino acids: CASSQDSARALHQYF.

The V and J genes are TRBV7-8 and TRBJ2-3; 10 bases map to TRBD2. Germline trimming cut 5 bases from V and 5 bases from J; bases unmatched to any gene: 13. This CDR3 has 17 residues. Germline CDR1 is SGHVS and CDR2 is FQNEAQ. DNA of the CDR3: TGTGCCAGCAGCCCCTCTCCCGAGCGGGAGGGCGGAGATACGCAGTATTTT. The encoded protein is CASSPSPEREGGDTQYF. The complete variable domain, with remaining parts taken from reference TRBV7-8 and TRBJ2-3, reads GAGVSQSPRYKVAKRGQDVALRCDPISGHVSLFWYQQALGQGPEFLTYFQNEAQLDKSGLPSDRFFAERPEGSVSTLKIQRTQQEDSAVYLCASSPSPEREGGDTQYFGPGTRLTVL.

This chain connects TRBV3-1 (or the pseudogene TRBV3-2) to TRBJ2-3; 8 positions agree with TRBD2. Trimming removed 4 bases from V and 2 bases from J; junction bases left unmatched: 5. This CDR3 has 15 residues. Germline assignment: CDR1 LGHDT and CDR2 YNNKEL (reference sequence). The CDR3 sequence: CASSLGLAATDTQYF. CDR3 DNA: TGTGCCAGCAGCCTCGGACTAGCTGCCACAGATACGCAGTATTTT.

V is TRBV6-1 and J is TRBJ1-3; D might be TRBD1 (6 bases). V was trimmed by 5 bases and J by 0 bases, leaving 14 bases between them. This CDR3 contains 16 residues. Looked up from germline, CDR1 is MNHNS and CDR2 is SASEGT. The DNA of the CDR3 is TGTGCCAGCAGTCAAGAAGGACAGCCCTCTGGAAACACCATATATTTT. Its protein is CASSQEGQPSGNTIYF.

The chain uses TRBV7-2 and TRBJ2-3; 11 nucleotides match TRBD2. V shed 2 bases, J shed 7 bases, and the junction held 5 bases outside the gene matches. Germline loops: CDR1 SGHTA, CDR2 FQGNSA. The CDR3 covers 15 residues. CDR3: CASSLSSGGRNTQYF. The CDR3 nucleotides are TGTGCCAGCAGCTTATCTAGCGGGGGGCGAAATACGCAGTATTTT. Filled out from reference TRBV7-2 and TRBJ2-3, the complete variable domain reads GAGVSQSPSNKVTEKGKDVELRCDPISGHTALYWYRQSLGQGLEFLIYFQGNSAPDKSGLPSDRFSAERTGGSVSTLTIQRTQQEDSAVYLCASSLSSGGRNTQYFGPGTRLTVL.

V and J are TRBV6-5 and TRBJ1-4; TRBD1 matches 9 bases. V trimming: 0 bases; J trimming: 8 bases; junction bases outside the gene matches: 4. This CDR3 spans 15 amino acids. The germline V gene has CDR1 MNHEY and CDR2 SVGAGI. The CDR3 protein is CASSYSTGGGEKLFF. DNA of the CDR3: TGTGCCAGCAGTTACTCGACAGGGGGAGGGGAAAAACTGTTTTTT.

This sequence joins TRBV3-1 (or the pseudogene TRBV3-2) and TRBJ1-1; 10 bases fit TRBD1. CDR3 length: 18 residues. Germline values: CDR1 LGHDT, CDR2 YNNKEL (reference sequence). Unmatched junction bases numbered 10, after V lost 0 bases and J lost 3 bases. In DNA, the CDR3 is TGTGCCAGCAGCCAAGATATGGGGACAGGGGAAGGAGACACTGAAGCTTTCTTT. Its translation: CASSQDMGTGEGDTEAFF.

The chain carries TRBV6-6 and TRBJ1-2; D unclear. The CDR3 is 13 amino acids. Trimming removed 6 bases at V and 0 bases at J, with 8 bases between. Germline V CDR1 and CDR2: MNHNY, SVGAGI (reference sequence). The CDR3 DNA reads as TGTGCCAGCAGCGCAGATCCTAACTATGGCTACACCTTC. It is translated as CASSADPNYGYTF.

The chain uses TRBV30 and TRBJ2-5, with D perhaps TRBD2 (6 bases). V lost 5 bases and J 5 bases, leaving 15 bases between the germline ends. The germline V gene has CDR1 GTSNPN and CDR2 SVGIG (reference sequence). The CDR3 has 13 amino acids. CDR3 protein: CAWGAGPGETQYF. The CDR3 nucleotides are TGTGCCTGGGGAGCGGGTCCAGGGGAGACCCAGTACTTC.

This chain joins TRBV6-1 and TRBJ1-5; TRBD1 agrees at 9 bases. The CDR3 is 17 residues long. Germline CDR1 MNHNS, CDR2 SASEGT. J gave up 15 bases and V 4 bases, and 22 bases lay outside the gene matches. The DNA of the CDR3 is TGTGCCAGCAGTGGGGGATTACTCCGGGACAGGGTAAGCGGTGGGCATTTT. It translates to CASSGGLLRDRVSGGHF.

Written as DNA, the CDR3 is TGTGCCAGCAGCCCACCCGGGACAGGGCCCCATGGCTACACCTTC. Amino acids: CASSPPGTGPHGYTF. V is TRBV14 and J is TRBJ1-2; 9 nucleotides match TRBD1. The CDR3 length is 15 residues. The V segment lost 4 bases and the J segment 6 bases; nucleotides outside the gene matches: 9. Germline V lookup: CDR1 SGHDN, CDR2 FVKESK.

The J gene is TRBJ2-1, the V gene TRBV5-4, with 8 bases matching TRBD2. The germline CDR1 and CDR2 sequences are SGHNT and YYREEE (reference sequence). There are 16 residues in the CDR3. Losses at the gene ends were 0 bases for V and 8 bases for J; bases not matched to a gene: 10. The CDR3 coding sequence is TGTGCCAGCAGCTTGGAAGACGGGAGGGTTGGCTATGAGCAGTTCTTC. This translates into CASSLEDGRVGYEQFF.

The V and J genes are TRBV12-3 or TRBV12-4 and TRBJ1-2; perhaps TRBD1 as D (5 bases). V was trimmed by 5 bases and J by 0 bases, leaving 7 bases between them. The CDR3 totals 13 residues. CDR3 region: CASSKTANYGYTF. The CDR3 region has the DNA TGTGCCAGCAGTAAGACAGCTAACTATGGCTACACCTTC.

The chain carries TRBV15 and TRBJ2-5; the D is unclear. Trimming stripped 2 bases from V and 5 bases from J, with 15 bases between. CDR3 length: 15 residues. Per the germline V gene, CDR1 is LNHNV and CDR2 is YYDKDF (reference sequence). CDR3 protein: CATSRSRGVGETQYF. The CDR3 DNA reads as TGTGCCACCAGCAGATCTCGCGGAGTCGGTGAGACCCAGTACTTC.

The chain recombines TRBV18 with TRBJ2-7; 9 bases line up with TRBD1. This CDR3 has 14 residues. V was pared by 3 bases and J by 4 bases, with 4 bases of the junction left unmatched. Germline V gene lookup returns CDR1 KGHSH and CDR2 LQKENI. The CDR3 spells CASSPTGGGYEQYF. The CDR3 coding sequence is TGTGCCAGCTCACCGACAGGGGGTGGGTACGAGCAGTACTTC.

The chain joins TRBV19 to TRBJ1-2; 12 nucleotides align to TRBD1. Germline V gene lookup returns CDR1 LNHDA and CDR2 SQIVND (reference sequence). V gave up 5 bases and J gave up 3 bases; unmatched junction bases: 1. CDR3 length equals 14 residues. This CDR3 is CASSGTGGDYGYTF. DNA of the CDR3: TGTGCCAGTAGTGGGACAGGGGGCGACTATGGCTACACCTTC.

This rearrangement joins TRBV24-1 to TRBJ2-7, with a weak D call TRBD1 (5 bases). The V gene lost 8 bases and the J gene lost 2 bases, with 15 bases spanning the gap. From germline, CDR1 is KGHDR and CDR2 SFDVKD. CDR3 size: 14 residues. This CDR3 reads CATTPLTGPYEQYF. The CDR3 DNA reads TGTGCCACCACCCCACTAACAGGTCCCTACGAGCAGTACTTC.

This CDR3 is CASSYAGEGTGELFF. The CDR3 coding sequence is TGTGCCAGCAGTTACGCAGGGGAGGGCACCGGGGAGCTGTTTTTT. The chain recombines TRBV6-5 with TRBJ2-2; D is possibly TRBD2 (7 bases). The CDR3 totals 15 residues. CDR1 is MNHEY, CDR2 SVGAGI, per germline. V dropped 2 bases and J dropped 4 bases, with 11 bases sitting between them.

The sample holds one count of this clone. The chain combines TRBV5-1 with TRBJ2-1, with TRBD1 as a possible D gene (6 bases). Germline V gene sequence: CDR1 SGHRS, CDR2 YFSETQ. The CDR3 is 15 amino acids. V gave up 2 bases and J gave up 7 bases, with 16 bases separating them. In nucleotides, the CDR3 is TGCGCCAGCAGCTTCATAGGGCAGGGGAAGAATGAGCAGTTCTTC. Its translation: CASSFIGQGKNEQFF.

The chain couples TRBV19 to TRBJ2-1; TRBD2 aligns across 12 bases. The CDR3 has 19 amino acids. CDR1 LNHDA and CDR2 SQIVND come from the germline V gene (reference sequence). J gave up 7 bases and V 1 base, and 14 bases lay outside the gene matches. CDR3 in amino acids: CASSIVRLAGVRMSNEQFF. CDR3 sequence (DNA): TGTGCCAGTAGTATAGTTAGACTAGCGGGAGTAAGGATGTCGAATGAGCAGTTCTTC.

This rearrangement joins TRBV5-6 to TRBJ2-3; D not certain. Germline CDR1 SGHDT, CDR2 YYEEEE. This CDR3 contains 12 residues. V was shortened by 7 bases and J by 4 bases, with 10 bases between the two germline ends. Here the CDR3 DNA reads TGTGCCAGCGCCACCAGCGCAGATACGCAGTATTTT. This gives the protein CASATSADTQYF.

V and J are TRBV6-5 and TRBJ2-2, with D possibly being TRBD1 (5 bases). In germline, CDR1 is MNHEY, CDR2 SVGAGI. V gave up 6 bases and J gave up 6 bases, with 8 bases separating them. The CDR3 sequence is 12 residues long. The CDR3 is CASRAGPGELFF. The CDR3 coding sequence is TGTGCCAGCAGGGCAGGGCCCGGGGAGCTGTTTTTT.

The chain has TRBV6-2 or TRBV6-3 and TRBJ2-3, with TRBD2 identical over 16 bases. J was trimmed by 8 bases and V by 2 bases; bases with no gene match: 4. The germline V gene has CDR1 MNHEY and CDR2 SVGEGT. The CDR3 sequence is 16 residues long. The CDR3 protein is CASSYGTSGGAGTQYF. The CDR3 DNA sequence: TGTGCCAGCAGTTACGGGACTAGCGGGGGGGCAGGTACGCAGTATTTT.

The CDR3 DNA is TGTGCCAGCAGCTCACTACACAGGGGCTTGGGTTCACCCCTCCACTTT. It codes for CASSSLHRGLGSPLHF. The rearrangement uses TRBV11-2 and TRBJ1-6, with 7 bases that match TRBD1. Per germline, CDR1 SGHAT and CDR2 FQNNGV. With 4 bases clipped from V and 9 bases from J, the junction kept 12 bases outside the gene matches. There are 16 residues in the CDR3.

The J gene is TRBJ1-2, the V gene TRBV5-1; D remains unclear. The CDR3 has 15 residues. Trimming took 4 bases from V and 4 from J, leaving 17 bases between them. Germline-derived CDR1 and CDR2 are SGHRS and YFSETQ. In nucleotides, the CDR3 is TGCGCCAGCAGCCCGGGAGCGCGCGGCATCTATGGCTACACCTTC. It is translated as CASSPGARGIYGYTF.